This T cell receptor beta chain is from a study of blood T cell repertoires in COVID-19. Study-level information: Both acute and convalescent COVID-19 samples were obtained from the United States, Italy and Spain. T cells, B-cell-depleted T cells, or PBMCs provided the cDNA or gDNA that served as material.

Original handling: Quantification of nucleated cells was approximated via reference gene primer amplification. Profiling relied on immunoSEQ multiplex PCR, and the TCRdb table lists in-frame clones only, not all of them. From that table come the V and J calls and clone size; the DNA was used to work out D and trimming. The sample shows more than 150,000 clones, more than 90% of them seen only once. The sequenced sample consisted of peripheral blood. This sequence was found in a man between 50 and 59 years old with acute or convalescent COVID-19.

The CDR3 spells CASSLWSVVRRSPLHF. The CDR3 DNA reads TGTGCCAGCAGCTTATGGTCCGTCGTTCGGCGGTCACCCCTCCACTTT. The chain uses TRBV13 and TRBJ1-6; D is ambiguous. Trimming took off 2 bases at V and 10 bases at J, with 18 bases between the two ends. Germline assignment: CDR1 PRHDT and CDR2 FYEKMQ (reference sequence). There are 16 residues in the CDR3.